The 6 T cell receptor beta chains below come from one sample, sequenced in a study of T cell changes during pregnancy in multiple sclerosis. Repertoires were generated with immunoSEQ multiplex PCR, while TCRdb's copy carries only in-frame clones and drops some. The table records some 120,000 clones, approximately 90% of them present only once. Specimen: peripheral blood, collected in the third trimester of pregnancy. Source of these receptors: a female donor with multiple sclerosis, enrolled in a pregnancy study.

The chain links TRBV10-2 to TRBJ2-7; D is possibly TRBD2 (5 bases). V lost 5 bases to trimming and J lost 6 bases, with 17 bases between them. Germline V gene lookup returns CDR1 WSHSY and CDR2 SAAADI. The CDR3 totals 14 residues. In DNA form, the CDR3 reads TGCGCCAGCAGTCTTTCGAGGAATCGGGGCGAGCAGTACTTC. It translates to CASSLSRNRGEQYF.

This chain links TRBV7-2 with TRBJ2-1, with TRBD2 identical over 7 bases. Germline V gives CDR1 SGHTA, CDR2 FQGNSA. CDR3 length: 14 amino acids. J was trimmed by 7 bases and V by 1 base; bases with no gene match: 4. CDR3 coding DNA: TGTGCCAGCAGCTTAGGGGACGGGAGGAATGAGCAGTTCTTC. Translation: CASSLGDGRNEQFF. Together with reference TRBV7-2 and TRBJ2-1, the CDR3 gives the full variable domain: GAGVSQSPSNKVTEKGKDVELRCDPISGHTALYWYRQSLGQGLEFLIYFQGNSAPDKSGLPSDRFSAERTGGSVSTLTIQRTQQEDSAVYLCASSLGDGRNEQFFGPGTRLTVL.

This clone appeared a few times. This chain joins TRBV15 and TRBJ1-2, with D possibly TRBD1 on 6 matching bases. V lost 0 bases to trimming and J lost 0 bases, with 8 bases between them. Germline V gene sequence: CDR1 LNHNV, CDR2 YYDKDF (reference sequence). CDR3 length equals 15 residues. The CDR3: CATSREGAANYGYTF. CDR3 in DNA: TGTGCCACCAGCAGAGAGGGGGCCGCTAACTATGGCTACACCTTC. The full variable domain, in which reference TRBV15 and TRBJ1-2 provide the parts outside the CDR3, is DAMVIQNPRYQVTQFGKPVTLSCSQTLNHNVMYWYQQKSSQAPKLLFHYYDKDFNNEADTPDNFQSRRPNTSFCFLDIRSPGLGDTAMYLCATSREGAANYGYTFGSGTRLTVV.

The chain couples TRBV2 to TRBJ1-2, with TRBD1 matching over 8 bases. CDR1 is SNHLY and CDR2 is FYNNEI in the germline V gene. The ends lost 4 bases at V and 4 bases at J; junction bases unmatched: 8. The CDR3 has 15 amino acids. CDR3: CASSAETGALYGYTF. Written as DNA, the CDR3 is TGTGCCAGCAGTGCTGAGACAGGGGCCCTCTATGGCTACACCTTC. Filled out from reference TRBV2 and TRBJ1-2, the complete variable domain reads EPEVTQTPSHQVTQMGQEVILRCVPISNHLYFYWYRQILGQKVEFLVSFYNNEISEKSEIFDDQFSVERPDGSNFTLKIRSTKLEDSAMYFCASSAETGALYGYTFGSGTRLTVV.

The J gene is TRBJ2-7, the V gene TRBV5-4; D ambiguous. V was cut by 0 bases and J by 0 bases, with 7 bases left in between. This CDR3 is 14 amino acids long. CDR1 is SGHNT and CDR2 is YYREEE in the germline V gene (reference sequence). The CDR3 coding sequence is TGTGCCAGCAGCTTGGAGACTCACTCCTACGAGCAGTACTTC. Translating gives CASSLETHSYEQYF.

This chain links TRBV7-8 with TRBJ1-3; 9 bases are a match to TRBD1. V shed 4 bases and J 7 bases; nucleotides not matched to a gene: 8. The CDR3 length is 15 residues. Germline CDR1 is SGHVS and CDR2 is FQNEAQ. This CDR3 is CASSYNTGGGNTIYF. Here the CDR3 DNA reads TGTGCCAGCAGCTACAATACAGGGGGCGGGAACACCATATATTTT. Full variable domain (remainder filled in from reference TRBV7-8 and TRBJ1-3): GAGVSQSPRYKVAKRGQDVALRCDPISGHVSLFWYQQALGQGPEFLTYFQNEAQLDKSGLPSDRFFAERPEGSVSTLKIQRTQQEDSAVYLCASSYNTGGGNTIYFGEGSWLTVV.